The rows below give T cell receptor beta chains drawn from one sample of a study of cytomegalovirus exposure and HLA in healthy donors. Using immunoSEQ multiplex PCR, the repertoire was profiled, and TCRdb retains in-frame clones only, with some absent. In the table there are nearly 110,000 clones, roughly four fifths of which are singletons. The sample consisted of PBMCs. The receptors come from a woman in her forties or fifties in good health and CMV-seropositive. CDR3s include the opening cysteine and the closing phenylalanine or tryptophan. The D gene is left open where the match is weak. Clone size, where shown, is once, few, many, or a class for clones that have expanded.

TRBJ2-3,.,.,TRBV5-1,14,TGCGCCTCACGACCTACCTTAGGGGGAGATACGCAGTATTTT,CASRPTLGGDTQYF
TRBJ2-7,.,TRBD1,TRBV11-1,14,TGTGCCAGCAGCCCCCAGGCAGGGGGCTACGAGCAGTACTTC,CASSPQAGGYEQYF
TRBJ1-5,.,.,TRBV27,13,TGTGCCAGCAAATCGGGAGTAAATCAGCCCCAGCATTTT,CASKSGVNQPQHF
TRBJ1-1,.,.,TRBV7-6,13,TGTGCCAGCAGCTTTTCAGAAACCACTGAAGCTTTCTTT,CASSFSETTEAFF
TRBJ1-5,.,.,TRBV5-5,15,TGTGCCAGCAGCTTGATGTCACGGGTCAATCAGCCCCAGCATTTT,CASSLMSRVNQPQHF
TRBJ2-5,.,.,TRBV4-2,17,TGTGCCAGCAGCCAAGCTGCAGTCGGTGCGGAACAAGAGACCCAGTACTTC,CASSQAAVGAEQETQYF
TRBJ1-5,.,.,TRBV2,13,TGTGCCAGCCGAGAAACCTGGAATCAGCCCCAGCATTTT,CASRETWNQPQHF
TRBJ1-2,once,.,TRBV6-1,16,TGTGCCAGCAGTGTTGCGGCCAGCATAGTTAACTATGGCTACACCTTC,CASSVAASIVNYGYTF
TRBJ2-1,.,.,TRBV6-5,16,TGTGCCAGCAGTTACTTCGATAGTTCACCCGTCGGTGAGCAGTTCTTC,CASSYFDSSPVGEQFF
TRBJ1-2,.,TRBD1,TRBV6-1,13,TGTGCCAGCAGAAACAGGGGGACCTTTGGCTACACCTTC,CASRNRGTFGYTF
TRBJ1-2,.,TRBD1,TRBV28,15,TGTGCCAGCAGTGATGGGACAGGGGGCTTTTATGGCTACACCTTC,CASSDGTGGFYGYTF
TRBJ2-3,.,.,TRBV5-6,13,TGTGCCAGCAGCTTGGCCGAGGGAGATACGCAGTATTTT,CASSLAEGDTQYF
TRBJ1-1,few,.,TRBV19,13,TGTGCCAGTAGTACACAGGGTACCACTGAAGCTTTCTTT,CASSTQGTTEAFF
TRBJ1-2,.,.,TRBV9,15,TGTGCCAGCAGCGCGAGGGCCACAGTGAACTATGGCTACACCTTC,CASSARATVNYGYTF
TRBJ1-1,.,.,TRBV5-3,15,TGTGCCAGAAGCTTGGGGGGAGGCTTGAACACTGAAGCTTTCTTT,CARSLGGGLNTEAFF